This T cell receptor (beta chain) was captured in a study of blood T cell repertoires in COVID-19. Study at large: The United States, Italy and Spain supplied acute and convalescent COVID-19 samples.

Per germline, CDR1 KGHSH and CDR2 LQKENI. The trim removed 2 bases at V and 5 bases at J, leaving 4 bases unmatched. The CDR3 has 14 residues. The repertoire was sequenced with immunoSEQ multiplex PCR; TCRdb's copy has only in-frame clones and lacks some. The sample contains 150,000 to 200,000 clones, around 83% of which appear only once. All recovered Cohort 3 donors got two negative PCRs, got clearance, or saw symptom resolution. The origin of this receptor is a man aged 45-65 years who had recovered from COVID-19. The sample taken for sequencing was PBMCs or T cells enriched from blood (not recorded which). V usage is TRBV18 and J usage is TRBJ2-7; 9 positions match TRBD1. CDR3 DNA sequence: TGTGCCAGCTCACCAATTACAGGGGGCGACGAGCAGTACTTC. Its translation: CASSPITGGDEQYF.